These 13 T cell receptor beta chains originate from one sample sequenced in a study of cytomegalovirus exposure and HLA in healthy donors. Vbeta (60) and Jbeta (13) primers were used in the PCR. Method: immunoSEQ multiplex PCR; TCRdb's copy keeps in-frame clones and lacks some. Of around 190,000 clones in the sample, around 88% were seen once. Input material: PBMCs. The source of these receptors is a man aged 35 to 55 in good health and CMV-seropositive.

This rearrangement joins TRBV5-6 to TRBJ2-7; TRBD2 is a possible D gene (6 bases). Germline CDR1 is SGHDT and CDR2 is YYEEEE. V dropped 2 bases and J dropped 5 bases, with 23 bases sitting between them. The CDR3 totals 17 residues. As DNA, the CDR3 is TGTGCCAGCAGCTTATTCGACGGGAGTCATGAGAGGGACGAGCAGTACTTC. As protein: CASSLFDGSHERDEQYF.

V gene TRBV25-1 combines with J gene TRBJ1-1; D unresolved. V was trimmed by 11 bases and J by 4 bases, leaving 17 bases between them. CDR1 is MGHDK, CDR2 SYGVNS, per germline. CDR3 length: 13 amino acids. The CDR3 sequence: CASGGPVGTEAFF. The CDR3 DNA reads TGTGCCTCAGGAGGGCCCGTGGGCACTGAAGCTTTCTTT.

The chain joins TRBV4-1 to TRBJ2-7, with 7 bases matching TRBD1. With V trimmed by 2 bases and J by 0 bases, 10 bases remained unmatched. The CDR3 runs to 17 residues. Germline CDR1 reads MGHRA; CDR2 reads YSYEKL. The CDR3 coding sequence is TGCGCCAGCAGCCAACCCACCTCGGGACAGAGCTCCTACGAGCAGTACTTC. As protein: CASSQPTSGQSSYEQYF.

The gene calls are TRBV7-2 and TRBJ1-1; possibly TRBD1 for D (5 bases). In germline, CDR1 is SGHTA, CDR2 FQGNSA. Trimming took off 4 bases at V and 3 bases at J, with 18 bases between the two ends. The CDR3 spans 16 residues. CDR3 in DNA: TGTGCCAGCAGCTATGGGATAAGGGGTTGGGACACTGAAGCTTTCTTT. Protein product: CASSYGIRGWDTEAFF.

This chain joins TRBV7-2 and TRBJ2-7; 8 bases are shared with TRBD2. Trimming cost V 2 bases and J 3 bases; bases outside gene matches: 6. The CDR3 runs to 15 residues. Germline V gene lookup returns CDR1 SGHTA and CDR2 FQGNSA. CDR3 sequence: CASSLLSAGGYEQYF. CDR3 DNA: TGTGCCAGCAGCTTACTTTCGGCGGGGGGCTACGAGCAGTACTTC. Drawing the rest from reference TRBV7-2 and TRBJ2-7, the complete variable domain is GAGVSQSPSNKVTEKGKDVELRCDPISGHTALYWYRQSLGQGLEFLIYFQGNSAPDKSGLPSDRFSAERTGGSVSTLTIQRTQQEDSAVYLCASSLLSAGGYEQYFGPGTRLTVT.

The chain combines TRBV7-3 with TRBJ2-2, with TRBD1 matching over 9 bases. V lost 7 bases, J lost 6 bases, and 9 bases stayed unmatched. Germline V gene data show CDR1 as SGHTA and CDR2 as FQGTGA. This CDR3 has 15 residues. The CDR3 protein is CASTKTGGIAGELFF. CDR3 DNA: TGTGCCAGCACCAAAACAGGGGGCATCGCCGGGGAGCTGTTTTTT.

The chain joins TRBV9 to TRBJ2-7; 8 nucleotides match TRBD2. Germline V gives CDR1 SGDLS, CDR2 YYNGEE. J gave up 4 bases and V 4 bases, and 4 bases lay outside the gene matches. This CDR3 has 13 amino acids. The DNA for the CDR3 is TGTGCCAGCAGCCCGAGCGGGAGTTACGAGCAGTACTTC. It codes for CASSPSGSYEQYF.

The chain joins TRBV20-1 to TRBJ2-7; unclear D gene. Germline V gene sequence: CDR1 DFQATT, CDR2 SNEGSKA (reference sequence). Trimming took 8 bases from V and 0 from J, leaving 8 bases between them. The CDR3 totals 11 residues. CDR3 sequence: CSLLNSYEQYF. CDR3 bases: TGCAGTTTACTTAACTCCTACGAGCAGTACTTC.

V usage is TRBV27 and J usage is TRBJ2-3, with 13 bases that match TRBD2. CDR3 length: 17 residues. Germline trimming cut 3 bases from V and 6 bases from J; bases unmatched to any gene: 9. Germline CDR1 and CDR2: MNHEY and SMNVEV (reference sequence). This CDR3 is CASSLRRGLAGSDTQYF. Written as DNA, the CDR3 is TGTGCCAGCAGTTTGAGGCGGGGACTAGCGGGATCCGATACGCAGTATTTT.

Here the CDR3 reads CASSYVAGFQETQYF. The CDR3, as DNA: TGTGCCAGCAGTTACGTGGCGGGCTTCCAAGAGACCCAGTACTTC. This chain connects TRBV6-6 to TRBJ2-5; D possibly corresponds to TRBD2 (5 bases). The CDR3 runs to 15 residues. The V gene's germline CDR1 is MNHNY and CDR2 SVGAGI (reference sequence). Trimming left V 2 bases short and J 1 base short, with 11 bases between.

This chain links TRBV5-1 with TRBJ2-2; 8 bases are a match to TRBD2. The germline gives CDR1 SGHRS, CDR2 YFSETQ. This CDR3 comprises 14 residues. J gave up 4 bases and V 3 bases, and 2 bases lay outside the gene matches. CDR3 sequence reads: CASSSGTSTGELFF. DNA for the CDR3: TGCGCCAGCAGCTCCGGGACTAGCACCGGGGAGCTGTTTTTT.

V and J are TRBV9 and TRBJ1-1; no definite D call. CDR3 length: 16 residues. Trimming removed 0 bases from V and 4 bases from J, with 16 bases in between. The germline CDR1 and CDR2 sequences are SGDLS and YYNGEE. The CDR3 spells CASSVGAQVMGTEAFF. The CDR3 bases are TGTGCCAGCAGCGTAGGGGCCCAGGTGATGGGCACTGAAGCTTTCTTT. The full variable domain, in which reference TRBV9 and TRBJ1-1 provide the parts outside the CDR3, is DSGVTQTPKHLITATGQRVTLRCSPRSGDLSVYWYQQSLDQGLQFLIQYYNGEERAKGNILERFSAQQFPDLHSELNLSSLELGDSALYFCASSVGAQVMGTEAFFGQGTRLTVV.

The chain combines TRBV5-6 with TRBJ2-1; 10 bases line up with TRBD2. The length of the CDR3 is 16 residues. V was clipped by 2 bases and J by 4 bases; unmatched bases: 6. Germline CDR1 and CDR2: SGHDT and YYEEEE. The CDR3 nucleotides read TGTGCCAGCAGCTTTTTAGCGGGAGGAGAATACAATGAGCAGTTCTTC. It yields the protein CASSFLAGGEYNEQFF.